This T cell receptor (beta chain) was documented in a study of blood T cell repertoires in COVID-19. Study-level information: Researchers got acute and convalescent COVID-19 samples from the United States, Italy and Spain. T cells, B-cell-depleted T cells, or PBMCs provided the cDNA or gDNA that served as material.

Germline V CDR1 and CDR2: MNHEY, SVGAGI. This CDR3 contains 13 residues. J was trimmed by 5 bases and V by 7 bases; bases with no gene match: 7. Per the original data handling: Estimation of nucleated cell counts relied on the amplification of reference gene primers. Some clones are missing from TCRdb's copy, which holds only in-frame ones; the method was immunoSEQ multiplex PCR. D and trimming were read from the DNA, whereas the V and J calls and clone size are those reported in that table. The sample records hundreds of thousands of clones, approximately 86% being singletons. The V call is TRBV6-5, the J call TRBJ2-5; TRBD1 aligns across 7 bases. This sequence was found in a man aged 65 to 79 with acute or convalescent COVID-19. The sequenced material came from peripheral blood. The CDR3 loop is CASKSRGIETQYF. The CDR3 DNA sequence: TGTGCCAGCAAATCCAGGGGGATTGAGACCCAGTACTTC.